This T cell receptor (beta chain) was profiled in a study of chemoradiotherapy in HPV16-positive cancers. Overall study: Candidate HPV-specific clones and shared TCR motifs came from a couple of HPV16-positive patients.

The CDR3 contains 11 residues. Trimming took 1 base from V and 7 from J, leaving 4 bases between them. Germline CDR1 MDHEN, CDR2 SYDVKM. Repeated repertoire sampling spanned the course of chemoradiotherapy. The protocol was immunoSEQ multiplex PCR, while the TCRdb copy is restricted to in-frame clones and leaves out a portion. The data show about 68,000 clones, about 90% seen once. The chain recombines TRBV28 with TRBJ1-2; D is ambiguous. Sample: blood, taken from a patient who underwent chemoradiotherapy. The TCR originated in a human donor with HPV-associated anogenital cancer. The CDR3 region has the DNA TGTGCCAGCAGTTTATCTGTTGGCTACACCTTC. Amino acid sequence: CASSLSVGYTF.